This T cell receptor beta chain emerged from a study of blood T cells in healthy people across ages. Then a second PCR, running roughly 7 to 11 cycles, was carried out with a sample-barcoded 5' primer and a J-beta primer mix. Each CDR3 protein gets one entry after TCRdb re-called the 5' RACE reads with MiXCR. The sample includes roughly 2 million distinct CDR3 sequences, 40% to 55% of them seen just once. The sample holds a few counts of this clonotype. Germline lookup yields CDR1 MNHEY and CDR2 SMNVEV (reference sequence). The CDR3 consists of 12 residues. The V end lost 3 bases, the J end lost 9 bases, and 6 bases lay between the germline ends.

Sequencing input: blood. This rearrangement joins TRBV27 to TRBJ2-6; D unclear. The receptor comes from a woman aged 40 to 50 in good health. Here the CDR3 DNA reads TGTGCCAGCAGTTTTTCGGACAACGTCCTGACTTTC. The encoded protein is CASSFSDNVLTF. Looking up the rest from reference TRBV27 and TRBJ2-6 gives the full variable domain: EAQVTQNPRYLITVTGKKLTVTCSQNMNHEYMSWYRQDPGLGLRQIYYSMNVEVTDKGDVPEGYKVSRKEKRNFPLILESPSPNQTSLYFCASSFSDNVLTFGAGSRLTVL.